The present T cell receptor beta chain was sequenced within a study of multiple sclerosis patients with progressive multifocal leukoencephalopathy. The study's findings and limits: It is unclear whether the findings reflect JC virus infection or general immunocompromise. Less diverse TRB repertoires were suggested in most PML patients.

This clone turned up a few times. Its antigen remains unidentified. The repertoire was sequenced with immunoSEQ multiplex PCR; TCRdb's copy has only in-frame clones and lacks some. Among about 30,000 clones listed, over 85% were seen once. Specified time point: five to six months of natalizumab therapy. Samples T1 and T2 were drawn at 6 and 12 months of therapy, respectively. V lost 3 bases and J lost 1, with 13 bases in between. Germline V CDR1 and CDR2: SGHRS, YFSETQ. This CDR3 is built from 15 residues. The J gene is TRBJ1-1, the V gene TRBV5-1, with D maybe TRBD1 (6 bases). The receptor was derived from a human donor with multiple sclerosis. This sample comprised PBMCs, obtained from a patient treated with natalizumab. Written as DNA, the CDR3 is TGCGCCAGCAGCTCAGGGGTGGACAGGAACACTGAAGCTTTCTTT. Protein product: CASSSGVDRNTEAFF.